Listed here are 4 T cell receptor beta chains from one sample, sequenced in a study of blood T cell repertoires in COVID-19. Clones were read by immunoSEQ multiplex PCR, and TCRdb kept only the in-frame ones, dropping some. The table has 400,000 or so clones, nearly 90% seen once. The sample comprised PBMCs or T cells enriched from blood (not recorded which). The receptors originated from a woman between 40 and 50 years old with acute COVID-19.

This chain links TRBV6-5 with TRBJ2-7, with 8 positions matching TRBD2. CDR3 length: 16 residues. Trimming at V came to 1 base and at J to 2 bases, leaving 7 bases not matched to a gene. Germline assignment: CDR1 MNHEY and CDR2 SVGAGI. In DNA, the CDR3 is TGTGCCAGCAGTTACTGGGGCAGCGGGGGACCCTACGAGCAGTACTTC. This gives the protein CASSYWGSGGPYEQYF.

This clone was detected only once. One junction end disagrees with the germline gene, perhaps due to a read error. The chain combines TRBV19 with TRBJ2-4, with 7 bases aligning to TRBD1. The germline CDR1 and CDR2 sequences are LNHDA and SQIVND (reference sequence). The CDR3 totals 12 residues. The DNA for the CDR3 is TGTGCCAGTACTCCGCCGACAGGGACCCTGTTCTTC. It specifies CASTPPTGTLFF.

This chain joins TRBV11-2 and TRBJ1-5; D is perhaps TRBD1 (6 bases). Germline CDR1 SGHAT, CDR2 FQNNGV. The ends were cut back, 5 bases at V and 4 bases at J, with 18 bases in the middle. The CDR3 is 16 residues long. Here the CDR3 DNA reads TGTGCCAGCAGCCCTTTACAGGGTTTGGGGAATCAGCCCCAGCATTTT. The encoded protein is CASSPLQGLGNQPQHF.

The chain links TRBV9 to TRBJ2-4; 10 bases are a match to TRBD2. Germline lookup yields CDR1 SGDLS and CDR2 YYNGEE. Unmatched junction bases numbered 11, after V lost 1 base and J lost 7 bases. The CDR3 contains 17 residues. The CDR3 loop is CASSVWASGGTGNIQYF. The CDR3, as DNA: TGTGCCAGCAGCGTATGGGCTAGCGGGGGCACGGGGAACATTCAGTACTTC.